The 15 T cell receptor beta chains in this list originate from one sample, sequenced in a study of T cell responses to AZD1222 COVID-19 vaccine. TCRdb's table, derived via immunoSEQ multiplex PCR, lists solely in-frame clones and lacks some. The repertoire holds 90,000 to 120,000 clones, with 86% as singletons. The sequencing used peripheral blood, collected 28 days after the second dose of the MenACWY control vaccine. These receptors originate from an adult who received the MenACWY meningococcal vaccine as a control.

The rearrangement joins TRBV5-4 to TRBJ1-2; maybe TRBD1 (5 bases). Germline V CDR1 and CDR2: SGHNT, YYREEE (reference sequence). The CDR3 is made up of 14 amino acids. The V gene lost 4 bases and the J gene lost 3 bases, with 13 bases spanning the gap. CDR3: CASSLGGQDYGYTF. The CDR3, as DNA: TGTGCCAGCAGCCTGGGGGGTCAGGACTATGGCTACACCTTC. The full variable domain, completed using reference TRBV5-4 and TRBJ1-2, is ETGVTQSPTHLIKTRGQQVTLRCSSQSGHNTVSWYQQALGQGPQFIFQYYREEENGRGNFPPRFSGLQFPNYSSELNVNALELDDSALYLCASSLGGQDYGYTFGSGTRLTVV.

The chain carries TRBV7-2 and TRBJ1-2, with 7 bases identical to TRBD1. The CDR3 spans 15 residues. Germline V gene sequence: CDR1 SGHTA, CDR2 FQGNSA. Germline trimming cut 5 bases from V and 4 bases from J; bases unmatched to any gene: 10. CDR3 loop: CASSRDRAFGYGYTF. CDR3 bases: TGTGCCAGCAGCCGGGACAGAGCTTTTGGCTATGGCTACACCTTC.

The chain is built from TRBV19 and TRBJ2-2, with a tentative D call TRBD2 (6 bases). V lost 2 bases and J lost 4, with 11 bases in between. CDR3 size: 15 residues. The germline V gene has CDR1 LNHDA and CDR2 SQIVND (reference sequence). The CDR3 sequence is CASSIRQGGTGELFF. CDR3 coding DNA: TGTGCCAGTAGTATACGGCAGGGAGGCACCGGGGAGCTGTTTTTT. Filled out from reference TRBV19 and TRBJ2-2, the complete variable domain reads DGGITQSPKYLFRKEGQNVTLSCEQNLNHDAMYWYRQDPGQGLRLIYYSQIVNDFQKGDIAEGYSVSREKKESFPLTVTSAQKNPTAFYLCASSIRQGGTGELFFGEGSRLTVL.

The rearrangement uses TRBV5-1 and TRBJ2-2, with D possibly matching TRBD1 (5 bases). Trimming shortened V by 0 bases and J by 6 bases, and 12 bases separated the two germline ends. Germline V gene sequence: CDR1 SGHRS, CDR2 YFSETQ. There are 15 residues in the CDR3. The CDR3 sequence: CASSLETGRAGELFF. DNA for the CDR3: TGCGCCAGCAGCTTGGAAACAGGAAGAGCCGGGGAGCTGTTTTTT.

The chain recombines TRBV7-2 with TRBJ2-7, with TRBD2 matching 8 bases. The germline V gene encodes CDR1 SGHTA and CDR2 FQGNSA. V was clipped by 2 bases and J by 6 bases; unmatched bases: 9. This CDR3 has 15 amino acids. CDR3 bases: TGTGCCAGCAGCTTACGACGGGGGGGCCGGGGCGAGCAGTACTTC. Amino acids: CASSLRRGGRGEQYF.

This clone was detected only once. V is TRBV9 and J is TRBJ2-2; D could derive from TRBD1 or TRBD2 (5 bases each). V gave up 5 bases and J gave up 7 bases, with 15 bases separating them. Germline CDR1 reads SGDLS; CDR2 reads YYNGEE. This CDR3 is 14 amino acids long. CDR3 region: CASRLGEGVGELFF. CDR3 nucleotide sequence: TGTGCCAGCAGACTGGGAGAAGGGGTCGGGGAGCTGTTTTTT. The full variable domain, in which reference TRBV9 and TRBJ2-2 provide the parts outside the CDR3, is DSGVTQTPKHLITATGQRVTLRCSPRSGDLSVYWYQQSLDQGLQFLIQYYNGEERAKGNILERFSAQQFPDLHSELNLSSLELGDSALYFCASRLGEGVGELFFGEGSRLTVL.

The rearrangement joins TRBV28 to TRBJ1-5, with D hard to call. Germline V gene data show CDR1 as MDHEN and CDR2 as SYDVKM. V dropped 1 base and J dropped 7 bases, with 14 bases sitting between them. This CDR3 region has 15 residues. The CDR3 region is CASSLYRQLTQPQHF. CDR3 sequence (DNA): TGTGCCAGCAGTTTATATAGGCAGCTCACCCAGCCCCAGCATTTT.

The sample holds a few counts of this clone. The chain recombines TRBV20-1 with TRBJ1-6; D is uncertain. Per the germline V gene, CDR1 is DFQATT and CDR2 is SNEGSKA (reference sequence). The CDR3 loop spans 11 amino acids. V lost 2 bases and J lost 8, with 4 bases in between. CDR3 protein: CSARRDSPLHF. The CDR3 nucleotides are TGCAGTGCTAGAAGGGATTCACCCCTCCACTTT.

The rearrangement uses TRBV23-1 and TRBJ2-7; D is perhaps TRBD1 (6 bases). TRBV23-1 is labeled an ORF, and its function is uncertain. The CDR3 consists of 14 residues. Trimming shortened V by 5 bases and J by 2 bases, and 13 bases separated the two germline ends. In DNA, the CDR3 is TGCGCCAGCAGTATGGACAGCTCCACCTACGAGCAGTACTTC. Its protein is CASSMDSSTYEQYF.

The chain has TRBV27 and TRBJ1-1; possibly TRBD1 for D (6 bases). The CDR3 spans 13 residues. The V gene lost 4 bases and the J gene lost 7 bases, with 13 bases spanning the gap. Germline CDR1 and CDR2: MNHEY and SMNVEV (reference sequence). The CDR3 loop reads CASSYSSRGEAFF. In nucleotides, the CDR3 is TGTGCCAGCAGTTACTCGAGCAGGGGTGAAGCTTTCTTT.

V usage is TRBV2 and J usage is TRBJ2-7, with 8 bases that match TRBD2. The J segment lost 2 bases and the V segment lost 4 bases, leaving 1 base of the junction unmatched. Germline V CDR1 and CDR2: SNHLY, FYNNEI. CDR3 size: 13 residues. CDR3 residues: CASSAGGPYEQYF. The CDR3 DNA reads as TGTGCCAGCAGTGCGGGGGGGCCCTACGAGCAGTACTTC. Full variable domain (outside the CDR3, taken from reference TRBV2 and TRBJ2-7): EPEVTQTPSHQVTQMGQEVILRCVPISNHLYFYWYRQILGQKVEFLVSFYNNEISEKSEIFDDQFSVERPDGSNFTLKIRSTKLEDSAMYFCASSAGGPYEQYFGPGTRLTVT.

The genes are TRBV4-1 and TRBJ1-2; D gene unclear. The CDR3 contains 16 residues. Per germline, CDR1 MGHRA and CDR2 YSYEKL. Trimming stripped 0 bases from V and 5 bases from J, with 16 bases between. This chain's CDR3 is CASSQDISLNLYGYTF. DNA of the CDR3: TGCGCCAGCAGCCAAGATATCTCGCTAAATCTTTATGGCTACACCTTC.

Regarding this clone: The sample contains more than one DNA sequence encoding this CDR3. This sequence joins TRBV19 and TRBJ2-7; no reliable D call. V dropped 1 base and J dropped 2 bases, with 9 bases sitting between them. The CDR3 covers 14 residues. Germline CDR1 and CDR2: LNHDA and SQIVND (reference sequence). The CDR3 region has the DNA TGTGCCAGTAGTATAGGGACCGGACCCTACGAGCAGTACTTC. The encoded protein is CASSIGTGPYEQYF.

The CDR3 DNA reads TGTGCCAGCAGTTTAATCGGACCCTACGAGCAGTACTTC. Translated, it gives CASSLIGPYEQYF. The V gene is TRBV27, the J gene TRBJ2-7, with unresolved D. Germline values: CDR1 MNHEY, CDR2 SMNVEV (reference sequence). There are 13 residues in the CDR3. Trimming removed 2 bases at V and 2 bases at J, with 7 bases between.

V and J are TRBV7-2 and TRBJ2-7; D is ambiguous. The CDR3 is made up of 11 amino acids. The germline gives CDR1 SGHTA, CDR2 FQGNSA. The V end lost 2 bases, the J end lost 4 bases, and 3 bases lay between the germline ends. The CDR3 DNA is TGTGCCAGCAGCTTAAAATACGAGCAGTACTTC. Amino acids: CASSLKYEQYF.